This TCR beta chain originates from a study of neurological immune-mediated disorders. Study-wide points: Healthy controls had more TCR clonal expansion than multiple sclerosis, which showed the least, whereas HTLV-1-associated myelopathy showed the most.

Synthesis of cDNA used 5'RACE (with 10-nucleotide random UMIs). TCRdb reanalysed the 5' RACE reads using MiXCR and keeps one entry per CDR3 protein. The sample lists 84,000 or so distinct CDR3 sequences, approximately 10% occurring once. Trimming removed 2 bases from V and 4 bases from J, with 9 bases in between. The CDR3 totals 14 residues. The V gene's germline CDR1 is SGHRS and CDR2 YFSETQ. Ten or more counts support this clonotype. Its antigen is undetermined. 2 million PBMCs stored at -80 C were the source of the unsorted libraries. Sequenced: PBMCs. The V and J genes are TRBV5-1 and TRBJ2-2; D not resolved. This receptor was taken from a man aged 40-49 years in good health. The CDR3 DNA reads as TGCGCCAGCAGCTTCTCCGCACTCACCGGGGAGCTGTTTTTT. This encodes CASSFSALTGELFF.